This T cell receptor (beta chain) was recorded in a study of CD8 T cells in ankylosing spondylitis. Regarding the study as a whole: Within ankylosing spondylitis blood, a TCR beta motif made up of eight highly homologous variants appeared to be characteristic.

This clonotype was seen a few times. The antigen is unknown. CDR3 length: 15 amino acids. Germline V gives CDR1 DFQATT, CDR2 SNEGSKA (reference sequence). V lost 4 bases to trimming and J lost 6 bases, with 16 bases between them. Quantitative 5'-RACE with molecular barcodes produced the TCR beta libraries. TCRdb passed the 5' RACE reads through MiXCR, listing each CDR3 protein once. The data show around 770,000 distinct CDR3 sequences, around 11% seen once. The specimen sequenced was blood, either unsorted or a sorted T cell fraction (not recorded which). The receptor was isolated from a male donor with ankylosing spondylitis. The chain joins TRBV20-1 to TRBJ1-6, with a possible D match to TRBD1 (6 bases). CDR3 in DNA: TGCAGTGCTACCCCGACAGGCTCCCTTAATTCACCCCTCCACTTT. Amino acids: CSATPTGSLNSPLHF.